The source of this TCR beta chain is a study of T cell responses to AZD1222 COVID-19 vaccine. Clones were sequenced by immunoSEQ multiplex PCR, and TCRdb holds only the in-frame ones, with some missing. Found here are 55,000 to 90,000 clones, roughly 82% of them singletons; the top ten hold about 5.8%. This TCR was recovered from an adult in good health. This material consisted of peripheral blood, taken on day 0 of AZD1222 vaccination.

The CDR3 loop reads CASSPGNRAGELFF. In DNA, the CDR3 is TGTGCCAGCAGCCCTGGGAACAGGGCCGGGGAGCTGTTTTTT. The genes are TRBV7-3 and TRBJ2-2, with D maybe TRBD1 (6 bases). The V end lost 5 bases, the J end lost 6 bases, and 13 bases lay between the germline ends. Germline CDR1 is SGHTA and CDR2 is FQGTGA. This CDR3 spans 14 amino acids.